The present T cell receptor beta chain was sequenced within a study of tumor-infiltrating lymphocytes in primary liver carcinoma (dated by TCRdb to between 2016 and 2019). As for the study more broadly: Between late 2015 and March 2016, about 5 patients in China with histopathologically diagnosed primary liver carcinoma had their tumors surgically resected. Of the five patients, three men and two women aged 30 to 69 years, four had hepatocellular carcinoma and one had combined HCC and intrahepatic cholangiocarcinoma. The five patients had tumors of stage T1-T3 N0M0, with maximum diameters ranging from about 4 to 11 cm. Roughly 3.5 to 7.5 million productive TCRbeta reads were obtained per sample, and no significant difference in read depth was found between tissue types. For each liver tumor, the study sampled five regions along with adjacent normal tissue and blood, and applied TCRbeta repertoire sequencing, expression microarrays and whole-exome sequencing. A total of approximately 35 specimens from 5 patients underwent TCRbeta repertoire sequencing, comprising around 25 tumor regions, 5 adjacent noncancerous liver tissues and 5 peripheral blood samples. Technical replicate repertoires showed high reproducibility, with mean shared-clone rates approximately 0.9 and correlation coefficients above 0.95. Results the study describes overall, beyond this receptor: Because the samples were bulk and unsorted, CD4+ and CD8+ T cell repertoires could not be compared. Consistent with antigen-driven expansion, pairs of tumor regions showed higher repertoire overlap (mean roughly 35%) than either tumor-adjacent pairs (approximately 17%) or tumor-blood pairs (approximately 14%). The top 250 clones made up a significantly larger repertoire fraction in tumors than in blood (p = 0.039). Only the TCR beta chain was sequenced, which likely underestimates true repertoire diversity because unpaired alpha chains were not captured. The study included only a few patients, and the authors note findings should be validated in a larger study.

In its sample, this clonotype was seen many times. No antigen is known for it. No base quality values were provided; no much bigger clone lies one nucleotide off. Starting from 450 to 500 ng total RNA, TCRbeta-specific cDNA was produced by reverse transcription with a constant-region primer and ProtoScript II reverse transcriptase. TCRbeta libraries were built with three nested multiplex PCR rounds, a slightly modified ARM-PCR procedure. Each of the first two PCR rounds ran for approximately 10 cycles using multiplex TRBV1-TRBV30 forward primers together with a Cbeta reverse primer. Sample barcodes and Illumina adapters were added in a final 25-cycle PCR using Deep VentR polymerase. Before sequencing, amplicons of 200-500 bp were gel-purified using a QIAquick gel extraction kit. The TCRbeta amplicons were sequenced with 250-bp paired-end reads on an Illumina HiSeq 2500. Turning to the authors' computational methods: To recover full CDR3 sequences, reads were quality-trimmed using Trimmomatic v0.33 and paired reads were then merged using FLASH v1.2.11. V, D and J germline segments were assigned to the rearranged TCRbeta sequences by MiGEC v1.2.1b. VDJtools v1.0.0 computed clonotype statistics and Shannon-Wiener diversity indices. Except for diversity analysis, only the 250 most abundant clonotypes of each sample were used in subsequent analyses to reduce sampling bias. Starting from the raw public reads, TCRdb applied fastp trimming at Q25, assembled clones with MiXCR and retained in-frame beta chains. CDR3 protein duplicates are merged, each entry listing the most common genes and DNA. In this record, the V and J calls reflect TCRdb's handling and not the investigators' own analysis. The sample table records almost 200,000 distinct CDR3 sequences; roughly 61% of these occur just once. The ten largest clonotypes hold around 7.1% of the sample.

For this chain, trimming is 6 bases at the V end and 2 bases at the J end, and the number of junction bases without a gene match is 7. Via the germline V gene, CDR1 is MNHEY and CDR2 SVGEGT. The CDR3 runs 14 residues from the cysteine to the phenylalanine. The read is trimmed to its CDR3 DNA, 42 bases read in frame from base 1. Blood RNA was extracted from unsorted whole blood with TRIzol reagent; germline DNA came from the DNeasy Blood & Tissue kit. Patients had chronic HBV infection and were treatment-naive at sampling. Approximately 3.8 milliliters of peripheral blood were collected into K2EDTA tubes before surgery.

Recombination joined TRBV6-2 or TRBV6-3 with TRBJ2-7, with TRBD1 identical over 7 junction bases. The sequenced sample was peripheral blood. This TCR was recovered from a woman aged 55-70 years with primary liver carcinoma and hepatitis B virus infection. CDR3 reads: CASSLQGIPYEQYF. The sequence in DNA is TGTGCCAGCAGCCTACAGGGGATCCCCTACGAGCAGTACTTC.